This TCR beta chain appears in the sequencing data of a study of control samples from healthy donors and cancer patients. Assay used: immunoSEQ multiplex PCR; TCRdb lists only in-frame clones, some missing. Of 100,000 to 150,000 clones listed, 80% to 95% were seen once; the top ten hold around 5.8%. This receptor was identified in a man between 18 and 29 years old in good health. The sample consisted of blood.

CDR3 coding DNA: TGTGCCAGCAGCCAAGTGGCAGGGGGGGGCAATGAGCAGTTCTTC. Amino acids: CASSQVAGGGNEQFF. V usage is TRBV3-1 (or the pseudogene TRBV3-2) and J usage is TRBJ2-1, with D possibly called TRBD1 or TRBD2 (7 bases each). The CDR3 is 15 amino acids. The ends were cut back, 1 base at V and 6 bases at J, with 13 bases in the middle. CDR1 is LGHDT and CDR2 is YNNKEL in the germline V gene (reference sequence).